This TCR beta chain stems from a study of cytomegalovirus exposure and HLA in healthy donors. Study at large: HLA-typed donors contributed around 85 million unique TCRs, which were held in an early data release.

The germline CDR1 and CDR2 sequences are MNHEY and SMNVEV (reference sequence). CDR3 length equals 13 residues. Trimming shortened V by 4 bases and J by 9 bases, and 15 bases separated the two germline ends. Study-level results: TCR beta chains numbering 150 to 200 were designated cytomegalovirus-associated. Per a later analysis, roughly 17,000 TCR beta sequences showed association with HLA alleles at 0.05 false discovery rate.

Of note for this clone: Its antigen is still unknown.

The PCR had 60 Vbeta and 13 Jbeta primers. Sequencing used immunoSEQ multiplex PCR; TCRdb keeps in-frame clones, though not all of them. Of around 74,000 clones detected, approximately 79% appear once; the ten largest clones hold about 2.5%. This TCR derives from a man younger than 40 in good health and CMV-seronegative. Sample: PBMCs. This rearrangement joins TRBV27 to TRBJ1-1; D perhaps matches TRBD1 (6 bases). This CDR3 is CASSSPLDRQAFF. CDR3 sequence (DNA): TGTGCCAGCAGTTCCCCATTAGACAGGCAAGCTTTCTTT.